These 12 T cell receptor beta chains came from one sample sequenced in a study of blood T cell repertoires in COVID-19. Produced via immunoSEQ multiplex PCR; TCRdb's table is partial and in-frame only. Seen here are more than 95,000 clones, 79% observed once, and the top ten hold more than 35%. Sequencing was carried out using peripheral blood. The source of these receptors is a man between 35 and 55 years old with active or convalescent COVID-19.

The V call is TRBV5-1, the J call TRBJ2-3; D may be TRBD2 (5 bases). The CDR3 has 15 amino acids. Germline CDR1 and CDR2: SGHRS and YFSETQ. Trimming stripped 4 bases from V and 0 bases from J, with 12 bases between. The CDR3 DNA reads TGCGCCAGCAGCCGTTCCGGGGAAAGCACAGATACGCAGTATTTT. This sequence encodes CASSRSGESTDTQYF.

The chain uses TRBV28 and TRBJ2-7; TRBD1 aligns across 9 bases. The CDR3 totals 14 residues. The V gene end was trimmed by 6 bases and the J gene end by 3 bases; junction bases not matched to a gene: 6. Germline assignment: CDR1 MDHEN and CDR2 SYDVKM. The CDR3 here is CASSADRGGYEQYF. CDR3 nucleotides: TGTGCCAGCAGCGCCGACAGGGGGGGCTACGAGCAGTACTTC.

V gene TRBV9 combines with J gene TRBJ1-2; D possibly corresponds to TRBD1 (6 bases). CDR3 size: 13 residues. Germline loops: CDR1 SGDLS, CDR2 YYNGEE. Trimming stripped 0 bases from V and 3 bases from J, with 6 bases between. DNA for the CDR3: TGTGCCAGCAGCGTAGGACAGGACTATGGCTACACCTTC. Amino acids: CASSVGQDYGYTF.

The chain carries TRBV12-3 or TRBV12-4 and TRBJ1-5; D is ambiguous. This CDR3 has 12 residues. V was clipped by 4 bases and J by 6 bases, with 7 bases between them. The CDR3 DNA reads TGTGCCAGCAGTTCGACACTTCAGCCCCAGCATTTT. Protein: CASSSTLQPQHF.

The chain combines TRBV9 with TRBJ1-4; D possibly corresponds to TRBD1 (6 bases). Trimming pared 4 bases from V and 5 bases from J, leaving 15 bases between. Germline V gene data show CDR1 as SGDLS and CDR2 as YYNGEE. This CDR3 comprises 15 residues. CDR3 nucleotide sequence: TGTGCCAGCAGCCCTAGGGGGACGATGAATGAAAAACTGTTTTTT. Its translation is CASSPRGTMNEKLFF. The whole variable domain, filled in from reference TRBV9 and TRBJ1-4, reads DSGVTQTPKHLITATGQRVTLRCSPRSGDLSVYWYQQSLDQGLQFLIQYYNGEERAKGNILERFSAQQFPDLHSELNLSSLELGDSALYFCASSPRGTMNEKLFFGSGTQLSVL.

This clone was seen more than once but under ten times. The rearrangement joins TRBV4-1 to TRBJ1-5, with D perhaps matching TRBD1 (5 bases). V was trimmed by 1 base and J by 10 bases, leaving 17 bases between them. Per germline, CDR1 MGHRA and CDR2 YSYEKL. The CDR3 spans 15 residues. For the CDR3, the DNA is TGCGCCAGCAGCCAAGCCGATCTCGGCGGGGGTCCCCAGCATTTT. Protein: CASSQADLGGGPQHF.

This clone occurred a few times. V gene TRBV5-6 combines with J gene TRBJ2-7; 7 nucleotides align to TRBD2. CDR1 and CDR2 (germline): SGHDT, YYEEEE. V gave up 2 bases and J gave up 2 bases; unmatched junction bases: 7. This CDR3 is built from 15 residues. The CDR3 sequence is CASSFGAGTPYEQYF. The CDR3 DNA reads TGTGCCAGCAGCTTCGGAGCGGGAACTCCCTACGAGCAGTACTTC.

J is TRBJ1-2 and V is TRBV3-1 (or the pseudogene TRBV3-2); D gene uncertain. V was pared by 3 bases and J by 8 bases, with 7 bases between. The germline V gene has CDR1 LGHDT and CDR2 YNNKEL (reference sequence). The CDR3 is 11 residues long. CDR3 residues: CASSHAQGYTF. CDR3 sequence (DNA): TGTGCCAGCAGCCATGCCCAGGGCTACACCTTC.

V usage is TRBV4-1 and J usage is TRBJ1-2, with 8 bases fitting TRBD1. This CDR3 is built from 17 residues. V lost 0 bases to trimming and J lost 3 bases; unmatched junction nucleotides: 9. Germline V gene lookup returns CDR1 MGHRA and CDR2 YSYEKL. The CDR3 region has the DNA TGCGCCAGCAGCCAAGAGGAGACAGGGGTGGGGGACTATGGCTACACCTTC. Protein: CASSQEETGVGDYGYTF.

This clone was detected a few times. The rearrangement uses TRBV23-1 and TRBJ2-3; the match to TRBD1 covers 8 bases. TRBV23-1 carries the ORF label, with uncertain function. CDR3 length: 13 residues. Trimming took 6 bases from V and 1 from J; bases not matched to a gene: 0. The CDR3 DNA sequence: TGCGCCAGCAGGGGACAGGGCACAGATACGCAGTATTTT. Its translation is CASRGQGTDTQYF.

J is TRBJ2-3 and V is TRBV19, with D perhaps matching TRBD1 (5 bases). Germline V gene data show CDR1 as LNHDA and CDR2 as SQIVND (reference sequence). This CDR3 spans 15 amino acids. V lost 10 bases and J lost 0, with 17 bases in between. The CDR3 coding sequence is TGTGCCACCAAGACAGTCTCAGTTAGCACAGATACGCAGTATTTT. Amino acid sequence: CATKTVSVSTDTQYF.

The chain uses TRBV4-1 and TRBJ1-2, with unresolved D. The CDR3 has 14 amino acids. The germline gives CDR1 MGHRA, CDR2 YSYEKL. Trimming stripped 0 bases from V and 6 bases from J, with 11 bases between. CDR3 protein: CASSQDPQKHGYTF. CDR3 coding DNA: TGCGCCAGCAGCCAAGATCCACAGAAGCATGGCTACACCTTC.